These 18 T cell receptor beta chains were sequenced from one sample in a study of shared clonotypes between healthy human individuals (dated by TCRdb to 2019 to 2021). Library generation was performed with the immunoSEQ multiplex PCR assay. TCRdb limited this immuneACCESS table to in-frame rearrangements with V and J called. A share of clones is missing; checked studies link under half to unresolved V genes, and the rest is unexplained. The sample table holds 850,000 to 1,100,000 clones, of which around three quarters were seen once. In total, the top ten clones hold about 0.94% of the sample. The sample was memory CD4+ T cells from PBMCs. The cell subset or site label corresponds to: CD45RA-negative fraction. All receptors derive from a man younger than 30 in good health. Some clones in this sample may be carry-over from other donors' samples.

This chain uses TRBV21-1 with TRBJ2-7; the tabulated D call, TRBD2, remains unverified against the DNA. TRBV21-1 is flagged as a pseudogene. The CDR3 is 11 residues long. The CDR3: CASSTGSEQYF. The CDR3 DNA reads TGTGCCAGCAGCACCGGGAGCGAGCAGTACTTC.

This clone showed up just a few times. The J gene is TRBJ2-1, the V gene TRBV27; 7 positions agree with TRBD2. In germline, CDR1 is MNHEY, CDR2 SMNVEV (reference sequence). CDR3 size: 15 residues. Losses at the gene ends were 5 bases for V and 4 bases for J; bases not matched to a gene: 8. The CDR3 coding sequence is TGTGCCAGCAGTCCCCGGGGTAGCGGGTACAATGAGCAGTTCTTC. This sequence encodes CASSPRGSGYNEQFF.

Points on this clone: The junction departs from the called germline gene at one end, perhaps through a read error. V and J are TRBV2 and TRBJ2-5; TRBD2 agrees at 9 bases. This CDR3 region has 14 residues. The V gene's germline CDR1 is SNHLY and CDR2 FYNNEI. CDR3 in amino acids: CASREASGTETQYF. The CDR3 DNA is TGTGCCAGCAGAGAAGCTAGCGGGACGGAGACCCAGTACTTC.

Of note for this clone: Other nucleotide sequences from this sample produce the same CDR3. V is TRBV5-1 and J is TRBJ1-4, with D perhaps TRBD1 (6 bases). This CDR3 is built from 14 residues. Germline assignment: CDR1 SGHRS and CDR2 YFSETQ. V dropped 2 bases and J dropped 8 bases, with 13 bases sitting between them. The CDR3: CASSLGGSREKLFF. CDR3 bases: TGCGCCAGCAGCTTAGGGGGGTCTCGGGAAAAACTGTTTTTT.

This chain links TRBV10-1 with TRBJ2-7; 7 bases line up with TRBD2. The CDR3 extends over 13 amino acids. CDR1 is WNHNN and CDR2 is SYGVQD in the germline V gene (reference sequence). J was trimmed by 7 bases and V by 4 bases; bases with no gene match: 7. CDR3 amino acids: CASSVSGAGEQYF. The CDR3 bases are TGCGCCAGCAGTGTTTCGGGAGCGGGAGAGCAGTACTTC.

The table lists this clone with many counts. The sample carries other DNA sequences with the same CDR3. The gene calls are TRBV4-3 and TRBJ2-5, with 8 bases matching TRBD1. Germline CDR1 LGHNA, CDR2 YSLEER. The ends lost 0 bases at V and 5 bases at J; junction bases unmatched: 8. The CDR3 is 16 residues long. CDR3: CASSQEAGTGGETQYF. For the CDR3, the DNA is TGCGCCAGCAGCCAAGAAGCCGGGACAGGCGGTGAGACCCAGTACTTC.

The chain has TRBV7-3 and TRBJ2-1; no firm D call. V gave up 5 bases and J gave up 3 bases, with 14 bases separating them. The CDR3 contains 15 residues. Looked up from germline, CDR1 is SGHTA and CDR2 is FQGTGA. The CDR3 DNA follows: TGTGCCAGCAGCCCAAACGCTGGCCACTACAATGAGCAGTTCTTC. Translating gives CASSPNAGHYNEQFF.

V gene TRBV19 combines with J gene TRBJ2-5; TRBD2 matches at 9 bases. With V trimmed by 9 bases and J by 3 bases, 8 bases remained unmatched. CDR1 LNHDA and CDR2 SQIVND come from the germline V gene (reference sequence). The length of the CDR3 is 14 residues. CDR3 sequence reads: CASKSSGNKETQYF. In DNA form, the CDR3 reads TGTGCCAGCAAATCTAGCGGGAATAAAGAGACCCAGTACTTC.

DNA of the CDR3: TGTGCCTGGTCGGGACTAGCGGGATTGGAGACCCAGTACTTC. As protein: CAWSGLAGLETQYF. The rearrangement links TRBV30 to TRBJ2-5, with 13 positions matching TRBD2. There are 14 residues in the CDR3. Germline CDR1 GTSNPN, CDR2 SVGIG (reference sequence). V shed 5 bases, J shed 5 bases, and the junction held 5 bases outside the gene matches. The entire variable domain, with the rest obtained from reference TRBV30 and TRBJ2-5, is as follows: SQTIHQWPATLVQPVGSPLSLECTVEGTSNPNLYWYRQAAGRGLQLLFYSVGIGQISSEVPQNLSASRPQDRQFILSSKKLLLSDSGFYLCAWSGLAGLETQYFGPGTRLLVL.

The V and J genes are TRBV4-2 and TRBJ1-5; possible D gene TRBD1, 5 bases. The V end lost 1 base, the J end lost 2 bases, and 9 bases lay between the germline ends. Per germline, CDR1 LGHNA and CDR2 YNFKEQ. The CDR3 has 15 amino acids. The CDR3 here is CASSQGQLGNQPQHF. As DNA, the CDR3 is TGTGCCAGCAGCCAAGGACAGTTGGGCAATCAGCCCCAGCATTTT.

As DNA, the CDR3 is TGTGCCAGCAGCGCCTACAAGGGGACCGGGGAGCTGTTTTTT. Encoded protein: CASSAYKGTGELFF. The genes are TRBV9 and TRBJ2-2, with D perhaps TRBD1 (5 bases). Germline values: CDR1 SGDLS, CDR2 YYNGEE. Trimming cost V 3 bases and J 5 bases, with 11 bases left between them. The CDR3 totals 14 residues.

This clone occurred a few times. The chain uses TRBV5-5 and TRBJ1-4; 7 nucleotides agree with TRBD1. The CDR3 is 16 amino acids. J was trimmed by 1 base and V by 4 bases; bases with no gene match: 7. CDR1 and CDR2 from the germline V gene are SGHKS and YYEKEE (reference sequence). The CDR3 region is CASSPDTGVTNEKLFF. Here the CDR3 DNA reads TGTGCCAGCAGCCCAGATACAGGGGTAACTAATGAAAAACTGTTTTTT.

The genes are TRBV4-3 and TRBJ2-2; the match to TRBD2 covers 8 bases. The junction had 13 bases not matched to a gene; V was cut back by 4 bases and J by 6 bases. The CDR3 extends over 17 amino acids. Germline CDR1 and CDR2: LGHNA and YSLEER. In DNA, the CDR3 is TGCGCCAGCAGCCCCGCCCTCAGCGGGAGAGGTCCCGGGGAGCTGTTTTTT. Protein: CASSPALSGRGPGELFF.

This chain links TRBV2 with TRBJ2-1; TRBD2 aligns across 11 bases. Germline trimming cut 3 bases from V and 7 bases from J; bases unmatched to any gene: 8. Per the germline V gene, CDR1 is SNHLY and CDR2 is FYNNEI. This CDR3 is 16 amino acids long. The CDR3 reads CASSDFGASGRNEQFF. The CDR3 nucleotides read TGTGCCAGCAGTGATTTTGGGGCTAGCGGGAGGAATGAGCAGTTCTTC.

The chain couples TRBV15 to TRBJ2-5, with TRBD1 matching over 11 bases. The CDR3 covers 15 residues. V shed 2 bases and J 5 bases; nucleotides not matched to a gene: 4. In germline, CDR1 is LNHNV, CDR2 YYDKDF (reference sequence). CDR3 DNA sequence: TGTGCCACCAGCAGAAGGGACAGGGGGAAGGAGACCCAGTACTTC. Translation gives CATSRRDRGKETQYF.

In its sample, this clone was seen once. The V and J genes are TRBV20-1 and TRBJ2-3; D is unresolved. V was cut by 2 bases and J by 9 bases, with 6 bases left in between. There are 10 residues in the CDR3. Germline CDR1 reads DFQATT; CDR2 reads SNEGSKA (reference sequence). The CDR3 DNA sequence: TGCAGTGCTAGATTGGGGACGCAGTATTTT. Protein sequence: CSARLGTQYF.

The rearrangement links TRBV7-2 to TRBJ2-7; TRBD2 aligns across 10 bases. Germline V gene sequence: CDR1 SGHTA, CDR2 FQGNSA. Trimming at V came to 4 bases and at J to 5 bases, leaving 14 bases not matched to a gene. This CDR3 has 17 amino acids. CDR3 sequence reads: CASSSPSTSGLIDEQYF. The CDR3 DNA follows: TGTGCCAGCAGCTCCCCGTCGACTAGCGGGTTGATCGACGAGCAGTACTTC.

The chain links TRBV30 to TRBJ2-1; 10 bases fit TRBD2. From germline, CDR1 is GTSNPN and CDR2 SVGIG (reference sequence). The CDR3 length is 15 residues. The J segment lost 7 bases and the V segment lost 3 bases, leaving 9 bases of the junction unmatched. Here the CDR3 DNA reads TGTGCCTGGAGCGCCGGGACTAGCGCCACAAATGAGCAGTTCTTC. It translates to CAWSAGTSATNEQFF.